The source of this T cell receptor beta chain is a study of post-analysis software for immune sequencing data. Notes on the study in general: Strong same-batch co-clustering of samples appeared with F measure clustering. Several TRBV segments were more frequent in patients than controls; TRBV5-6, TRBV5-1 and TRBV20-1 belonged to this group. Comparison with controls showed significantly lower normalized Chao1 diversity in multiple sclerosis patients.

Built from TCR beta cDNA, the libraries had unique molecular identifiers in them. TCRdb re-called the PCR reads with MiXCR, one entry per CDR3 protein. In the table there are some 450,000 distinct CDR3 sequences, roughly 45% of which are singletons. Trimming removed 0 bases from V and 2 bases from J, with 10 bases in between. Germline V CDR1 and CDR2: LGHNA, YNFKEQ. This CDR3 spans 15 amino acids. In regard to this clonotype: Its target is unknown.

The rearrangement links TRBV4-2 to TRBJ1-2, with D possibly being TRBD1 (5 bases). This TCR derives from a girl aged 10-17 years with multiple sclerosis. Sequenced sample: blood. CDR3 bases: TGTGCCAGCAGCCAAGAAGGGGCAGAAAACTATGGCTACACCTTC. This codes for CASSQEGAENYGYTF.